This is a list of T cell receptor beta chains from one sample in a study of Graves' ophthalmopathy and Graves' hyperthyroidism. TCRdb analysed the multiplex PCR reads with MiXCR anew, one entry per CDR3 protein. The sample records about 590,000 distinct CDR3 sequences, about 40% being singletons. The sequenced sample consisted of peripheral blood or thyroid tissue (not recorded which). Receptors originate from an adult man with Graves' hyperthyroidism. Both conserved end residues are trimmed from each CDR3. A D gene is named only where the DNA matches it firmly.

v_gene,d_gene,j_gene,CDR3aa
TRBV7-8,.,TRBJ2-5,ASSRTRQETQY
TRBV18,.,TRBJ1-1,ASLGGGSAEAF
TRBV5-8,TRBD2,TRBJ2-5,ASSGMTSARETQY
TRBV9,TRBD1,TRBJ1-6,ASSAEGARNSPLH
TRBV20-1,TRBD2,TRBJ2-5,SARSGLAGDGETQY
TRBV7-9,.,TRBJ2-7,ASSLGRNNEQY
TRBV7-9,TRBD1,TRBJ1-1,ASRMPGTGNTEAF
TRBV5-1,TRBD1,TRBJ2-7,ASSLAPGQGRNEQY
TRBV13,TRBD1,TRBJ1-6,ASSSTPGQEHYNSPLH
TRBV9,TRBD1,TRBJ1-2,ASSGFVGGTVANYGYT
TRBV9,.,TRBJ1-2,ASSLPTDSNYGYT
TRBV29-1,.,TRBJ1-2,SVEDRGSGYGYT
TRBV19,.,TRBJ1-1,ASSVGGIGTEAF
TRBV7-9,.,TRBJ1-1,ASSLAAEGTEAF
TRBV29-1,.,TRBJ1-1,SVAGHPNTEAF
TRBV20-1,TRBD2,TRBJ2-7,SARAVSVDSPTSGGSYEQY
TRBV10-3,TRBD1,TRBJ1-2,AISDRASGYT
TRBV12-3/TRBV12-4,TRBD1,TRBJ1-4,ASRRTTGDNEKLF
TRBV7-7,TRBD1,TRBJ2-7,ASSSWTGNEQY
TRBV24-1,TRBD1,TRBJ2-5,ATSEQTGSNYAQY
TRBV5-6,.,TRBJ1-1,ASSLGQPTTEAF
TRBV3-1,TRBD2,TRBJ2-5,ASSPLAGGGTQY
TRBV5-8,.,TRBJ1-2,ASSLVTADYGYT
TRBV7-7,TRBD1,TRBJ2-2,ASSPKTGPTGELF
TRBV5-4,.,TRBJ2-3,ASSLLSSTDTQY
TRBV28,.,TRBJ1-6,ASRTSSSPLH
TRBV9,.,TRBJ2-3,ASSQTSSDTQY
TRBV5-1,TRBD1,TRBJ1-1,ASSEGTGWITEAF